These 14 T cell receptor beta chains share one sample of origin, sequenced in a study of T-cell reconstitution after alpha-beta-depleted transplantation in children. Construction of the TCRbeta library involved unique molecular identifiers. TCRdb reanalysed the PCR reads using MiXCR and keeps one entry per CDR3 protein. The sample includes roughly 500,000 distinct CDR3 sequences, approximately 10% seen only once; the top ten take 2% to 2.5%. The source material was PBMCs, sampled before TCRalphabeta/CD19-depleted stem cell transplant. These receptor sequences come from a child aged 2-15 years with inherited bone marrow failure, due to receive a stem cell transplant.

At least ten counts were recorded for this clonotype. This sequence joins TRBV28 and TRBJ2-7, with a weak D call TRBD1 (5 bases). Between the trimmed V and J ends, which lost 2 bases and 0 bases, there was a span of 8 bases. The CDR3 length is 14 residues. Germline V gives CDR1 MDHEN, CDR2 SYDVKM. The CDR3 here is CASSLGHSSYEQYF. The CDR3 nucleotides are TGTGCCAGCAGTTTAGGACATAGCTCCTACGAGCAGTACTTC.

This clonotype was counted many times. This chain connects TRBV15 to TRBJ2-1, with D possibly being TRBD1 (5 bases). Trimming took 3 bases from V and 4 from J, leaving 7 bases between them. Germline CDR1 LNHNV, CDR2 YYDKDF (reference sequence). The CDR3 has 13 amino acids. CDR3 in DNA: TGTGCCACCAGCAGCGCAGGGTACAATGAGCAGTTCTTC. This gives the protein CATSSAGYNEQFF.

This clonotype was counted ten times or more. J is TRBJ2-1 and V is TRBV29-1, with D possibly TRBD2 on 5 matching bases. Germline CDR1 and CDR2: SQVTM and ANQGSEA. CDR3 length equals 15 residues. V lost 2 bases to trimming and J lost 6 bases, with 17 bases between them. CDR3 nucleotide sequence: TGCAGCGTTGAACACCAACTAGACGGTCTCAATGAGCAGTTCTTC. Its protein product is CSVEHQLDGLNEQFF.

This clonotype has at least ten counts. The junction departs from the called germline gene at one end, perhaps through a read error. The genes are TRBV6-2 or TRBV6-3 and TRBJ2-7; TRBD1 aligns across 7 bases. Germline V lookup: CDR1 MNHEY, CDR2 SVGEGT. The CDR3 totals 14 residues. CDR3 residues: CARSSVDRIYEQYF. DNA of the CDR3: TGTGCCAGAAGTTCGGTGGACAGGATCTACGAGCAGTACTTC.

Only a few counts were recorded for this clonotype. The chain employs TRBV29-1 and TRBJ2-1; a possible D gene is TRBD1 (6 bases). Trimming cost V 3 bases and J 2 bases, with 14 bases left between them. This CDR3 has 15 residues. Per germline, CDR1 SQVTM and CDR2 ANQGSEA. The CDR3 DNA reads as TGCAGCGTTGAGGGCCCAGGGGTCCCCTACAATGAGCAGTTCTTC. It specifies CSVEGPGVPYNEQFF.

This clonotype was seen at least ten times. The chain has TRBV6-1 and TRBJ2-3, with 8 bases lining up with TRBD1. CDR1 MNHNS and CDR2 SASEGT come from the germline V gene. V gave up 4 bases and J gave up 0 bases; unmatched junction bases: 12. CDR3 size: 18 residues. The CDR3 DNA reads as TGTGCCAGCAGTGCCCACCCGGACAGGGAGACTAGCACAGATACGCAGTATTTT. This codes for CASSAHPDRETSTDTQYF.

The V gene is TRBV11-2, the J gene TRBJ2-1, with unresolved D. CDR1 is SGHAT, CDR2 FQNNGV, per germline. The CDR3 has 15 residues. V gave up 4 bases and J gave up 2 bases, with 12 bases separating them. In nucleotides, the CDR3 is TGTGCCAGCAGCTCTTATTCAGGAACCTACAATGAGCAGTTCTTC. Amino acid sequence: CASSSYSGTYNEQFF.

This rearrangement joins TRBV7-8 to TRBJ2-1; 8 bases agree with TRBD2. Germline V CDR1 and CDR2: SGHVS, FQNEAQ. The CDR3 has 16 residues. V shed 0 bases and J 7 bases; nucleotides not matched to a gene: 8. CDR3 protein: CASSLARLAGLNEQFF. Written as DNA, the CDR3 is TGTGCCAGCAGCTTAGCGCGGCTAGCGGGCTTAAATGAGCAGTTCTTC.

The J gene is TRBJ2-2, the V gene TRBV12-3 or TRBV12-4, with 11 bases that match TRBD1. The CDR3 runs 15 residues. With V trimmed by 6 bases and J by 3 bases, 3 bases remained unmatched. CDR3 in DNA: TGTGCCAGCAGCTGGGACAGGGGGGACACCGGGGAGCTGTTTTTT. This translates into CASSWDRGDTGELFF.

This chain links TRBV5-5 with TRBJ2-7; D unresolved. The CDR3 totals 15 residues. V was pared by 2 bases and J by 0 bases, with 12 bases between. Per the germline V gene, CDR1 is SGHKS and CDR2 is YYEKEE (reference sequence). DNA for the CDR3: TGTGCCAGCAGCTTTCTCGGCGGACGCTCCTACGAGCAGTACTTC. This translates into CASSFLGGRSYEQYF. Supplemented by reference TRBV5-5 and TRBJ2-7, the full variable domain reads DAGVTQSPTHLIKTRGQQVTLRCSPISGHKSVSWYQQVLGQGPQFIFQYYEKEERGRGNFPDRFSARQFPNYSSELNVNALLLGDSALYLCASSFLGGRSYEQYFGPGTRLTVT.

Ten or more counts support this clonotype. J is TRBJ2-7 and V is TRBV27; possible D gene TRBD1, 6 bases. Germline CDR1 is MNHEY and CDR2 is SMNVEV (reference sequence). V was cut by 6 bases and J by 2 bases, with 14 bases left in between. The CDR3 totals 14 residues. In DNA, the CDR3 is TGTGCCAGCAGGCCGATACAGGGTACCTACGAGCAGTACTTC. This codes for CASRPIQGTYEQYF.

This chain's CDR3 is CASGGGRLAKTQYF. CDR3 sequence (DNA): TGTGCCAGCGGGGGGGGGCGACTGGCAAAGACCCAGTACTTC. This sequence joins TRBV6-1 and TRBJ2-5, with D tentatively TRBD2 (7 bases). V lost 8 bases and J lost 6, with 19 bases in between. Germline V gene data show CDR1 as MNHNS and CDR2 as SASEGT. The CDR3 has 14 amino acids.

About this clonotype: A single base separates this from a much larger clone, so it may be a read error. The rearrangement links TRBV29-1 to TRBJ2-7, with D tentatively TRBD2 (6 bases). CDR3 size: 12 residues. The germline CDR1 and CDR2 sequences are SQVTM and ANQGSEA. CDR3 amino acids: CSGGDGYYEKYF. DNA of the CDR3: TGCAGCGGGGGGGACGGATACTACGAGAAGTACTTC.

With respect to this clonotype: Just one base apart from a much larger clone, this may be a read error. The CDR3 DNA reads TGTGCCAGCAGTTACTCTCCGACTGTTCCTAGCATTGCGAACACCCGGGAGCTGTTTTTT. Its protein product is CASSYSPTVPSIANTRELFF. V gene TRBV6-2 or TRBV6-3 combines with J gene TRBJ2-2; D is perhaps TRBD2 (5 bases). CDR1 is MNHEY, CDR2 SVGEGT, per germline. The CDR3 loop spans 20 amino acids.